Following are 10 T cell receptor beta chains from one sample sequenced in a study of T cell repertoires in cytomegalovirus infection. The antigens these receptors bind are not known. TCRdb called the reads again in MiXCR, with one record for every CDR3 protein. The sample includes approximately 280,000 distinct CDR3 sequences, 22% of them seen just once. The starting material was cultured PBMCs, obtained from culture after CMV antigen stimulation. These receptors came from a human donor in good health (CMV status not recorded). Some clones in this sample may be carry-over from other donors' samples.

The V call is TRBV5-4, the J call TRBJ2-1, with D perhaps TRBD2 (5 bases). Germline assignment: CDR1 SGHNT and CDR2 YYREEE (reference sequence). CDR3 size: 13 residues. Between the trimmed V and J ends, which lost 2 bases and 9 bases, there was a span of 12 bases. In DNA form, the CDR3 reads TGTGCCAGCAGCTTACCGACTAAGGCTGAGCAGTTCTTC. This gives the protein CASSLPTKAEQFF.

This clonotype was seen more than once but under ten times. This chain links TRBV4-2 with TRBJ1-6; D uncertain. Between the trimmed V and J ends, which lost 2 bases and 11 bases, there was a span of 13 bases. The germline CDR1 and CDR2 sequences are LGHNA and YNFKEQ. The CDR3 covers 14 residues. CDR3 amino acids: CASSQRRWDPPLHF. The CDR3 nucleotides read TGTGCCAGCAGCCAAAGGCGGTGGGATCCACCCCTCCACTTT.

The chain couples TRBV30 to TRBJ1-5; D unclear. From germline, CDR1 is GTSNPN and CDR2 SVGIG (reference sequence). Between the trimmed V and J ends, which lost 2 bases and 7 bases, there was a span of 9 bases. The CDR3 consists of 12 residues. CDR3 region: CAWSQTSQPQHF. The CDR3 DNA reads TGTGCCTGGAGTCAAACCAGCCAGCCCCAGCATTTT.

This clonotype has only a few counts. The chain couples TRBV19 to TRBJ1-3; D possibly corresponds to TRBD1 (5 bases). The V end was cut by 7 bases, the J end by 0 bases, with 13 bases between. Germline CDR1 reads LNHDA; CDR2 reads SQIVND (reference sequence). CDR3 length equals 15 residues. The CDR3 sequence: CASTNRRSSGNTIYF. CDR3 in DNA: TGTGCCAGTACGAACAGGCGTTCCTCTGGAAACACCATATATTTT.

This clonotype has a handful of counts. This rearrangement joins TRBV6-6 to TRBJ2-3; D possibly corresponds to TRBD2 (6 bases). The CDR3 totals 14 residues. The germline V gene has CDR1 MNHNY and CDR2 SVGAGI (reference sequence). V was pared by 7 bases and J by 0 bases, with 11 bases between. This CDR3 reads CASNPAGSTDTQYF. Written as DNA, the CDR3 is TGTGCCAGCAACCCAGCGGGTAGCACAGATACGCAGTATTTT.

The genes are TRBV7-3 and TRBJ2-7, with 8 positions matching TRBD2. There are 13 residues in the CDR3. Looked up from germline, CDR1 is SGHTA and CDR2 is FQGTGA. Trimming removed 5 bases from V and 6 bases from J; junction bases left unmatched: 6. CDR3 bases: TGTGCCAGCAGCCTCGGGGGGGGGCGCGAGCAGTACTTC. Residues: CASSLGGGREQYF.

This clonotype appeared a few times. Here the CDR3 reads CASSQVGGIQYF. For the CDR3, the DNA is TGCGCCAGCAGCCAAGTAGGCGGCATTCAGTACTTC. The chain links TRBV4-1 to TRBJ2-4; D gene unclear. The CDR3 covers 12 residues. Trimming took off 1 base at V and 9 bases at J, with 7 bases between the two ends. Germline CDR1 and CDR2: MGHRA and YSYEKL.

This clonotype was detected ten times or more. The rearrangement links TRBV6-1 to TRBJ1-6, with a weak D call TRBD1 (6 bases). V lost 5 bases and J 7 bases, leaving 18 bases between the germline ends. The CDR3 loop spans 16 amino acids. Germline V gene sequence: CDR1 MNHNS, CDR2 SASEGT. The CDR3 DNA reads TGTGCCAGCAGTCTCCCAACAGGGATAGGGAATTCACCCCTCCACTTT. Protein: CASSLPTGIGNSPLHF.

This clonotype was observed at least ten times. The chain has TRBV7-8 and TRBJ2-3, with TRBD1 matching 11 bases. V was clipped by 6 bases and J by 2 bases; unmatched bases: 19. Germline V gene lookup returns CDR1 SGHVS and CDR2 FQNEAQ. CDR3 length equals 20 residues. Written as DNA, the CDR3 is TGTGCCAGCAGATTAACTAGGACAGGGGGCCGTGGCGGGGCCACAGATACGCAGTATTTT. Its translation is CASRLTRTGGRGGATDTQYF. The full variable domain, in which reference TRBV7-8 and TRBJ2-3 provide the parts outside the CDR3, is GAGVSQSPRYKVAKRGQDVALRCDPISGHVSLFWYQQALGQGPEFLTYFQNEAQLDKSGLPSDRFFAERPEGSVSTLKIQRTQQEDSAVYLCASRLTRTGGRGGATDTQYFGPGTRLTVL.

The genes are TRBV7-6 and TRBJ1-3; D possibly corresponds to TRBD1 (5 bases). The V end lost 4 bases, the J end lost 8 bases, and 9 bases lay between the germline ends. CDR3 size: 12 residues. Per germline, CDR1 SGHVS and CDR2 FNYEAQ. The DNA of the CDR3 is TGTGCCAGCAGCTCCACAGGCGACACCATATATTTT. Translating gives CASSSTGDTIYF. The whole variable domain, remainder taken from reference TRBV7-6 and TRBJ1-3, is GAGVSQSPRYKVTKRGQDVALRCDPISGHVSLYWYRQALGQGPEFLTYFNYEAQQDKSGLPNDRFSAERPEGSISTLTIQRTEQRDSAMYRCASSSTGDTIYFGEGSWLTVV.